The present T cell receptor beta chain was sequenced within a study of control samples from healthy donors and cancer patients. Only in-frame clones appear in the TCRdb table, and some are missing; sequencing was by immunoSEQ multiplex PCR. The table records 8,000 to 13,000 clones, roughly 88% of them present only once. The V gene's germline CDR1 is SGDLS and CDR2 YYNGEE. Trimming stripped 0 bases from V and 0 bases from J, with 7 bases between. This CDR3 has 15 amino acids. The TCR originated in a man between 60 and 70 years old with colorectal cancer. Input material: PBMCs. The V gene is TRBV9, the J gene TRBJ1-3, with D unclear. CDR3 amino acids: CASSVGPGSGNTIYF. CDR3 nucleotides: TGTGCCAGCAGCGTAGGTCCAGGCTCTGGAAACACCATATATTTT. Full variable domain (rest looked up from reference TRBV9 and TRBJ1-3): DSGVTQTPKHLITATGQRVTLRCSPRSGDLSVYWYQQSLDQGLQFLIQYYNGEERAKGNILERFSAQQFPDLHSELNLSSLELGDSALYFCASSVGPGSGNTIYFGEGSWLTVV.